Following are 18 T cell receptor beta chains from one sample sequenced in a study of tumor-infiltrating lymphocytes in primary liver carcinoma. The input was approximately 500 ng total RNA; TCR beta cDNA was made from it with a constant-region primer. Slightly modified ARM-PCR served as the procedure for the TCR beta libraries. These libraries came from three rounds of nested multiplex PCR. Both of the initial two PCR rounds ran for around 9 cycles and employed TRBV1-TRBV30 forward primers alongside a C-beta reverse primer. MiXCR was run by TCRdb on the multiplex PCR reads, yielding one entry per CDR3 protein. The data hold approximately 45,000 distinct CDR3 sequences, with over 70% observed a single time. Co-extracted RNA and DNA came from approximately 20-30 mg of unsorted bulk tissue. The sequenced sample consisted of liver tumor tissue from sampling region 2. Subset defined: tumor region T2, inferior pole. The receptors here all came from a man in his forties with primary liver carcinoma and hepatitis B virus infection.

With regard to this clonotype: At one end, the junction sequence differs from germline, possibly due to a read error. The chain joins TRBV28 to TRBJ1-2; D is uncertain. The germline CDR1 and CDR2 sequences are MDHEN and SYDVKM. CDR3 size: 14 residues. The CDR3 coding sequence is TGTGCCAGCAGTTTATGGGGTGGAGAGTATGGCTACGCCTTC. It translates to CASSLWGGEYGYAF.

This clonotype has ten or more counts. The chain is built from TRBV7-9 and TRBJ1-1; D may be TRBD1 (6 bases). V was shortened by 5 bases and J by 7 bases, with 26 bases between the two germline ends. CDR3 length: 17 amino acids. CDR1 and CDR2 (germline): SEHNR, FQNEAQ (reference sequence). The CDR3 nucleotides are TGTGCCAGCAGCCCCAGCGGGGCCAGGGGCCCCCAAAGTGAAGCTTTCTTT. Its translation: CASSPSGARGPQSEAFF.

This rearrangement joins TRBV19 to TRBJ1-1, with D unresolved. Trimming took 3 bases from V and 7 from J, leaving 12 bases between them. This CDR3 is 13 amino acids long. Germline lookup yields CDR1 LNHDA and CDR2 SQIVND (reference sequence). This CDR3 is CASSITGDIEAFF. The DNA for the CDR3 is TGTGCCAGTAGTATTACTGGTGACATTGAAGCTTTCTTT. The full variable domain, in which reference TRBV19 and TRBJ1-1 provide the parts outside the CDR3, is DGGITQSPKYLFRKEGQNVTLSCEQNLNHDAMYWYRQDPGQGLRLIYYSQIVNDFQKGDIAEGYSVSREKKESFPLTVTSAQKNPTAFYLCASSITGDIEAFFGQGTRLTVV.

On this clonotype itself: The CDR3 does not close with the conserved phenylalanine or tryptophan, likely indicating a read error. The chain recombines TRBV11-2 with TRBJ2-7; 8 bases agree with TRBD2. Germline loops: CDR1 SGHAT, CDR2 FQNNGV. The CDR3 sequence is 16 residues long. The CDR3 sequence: CASRAGAGEGSCEQYS. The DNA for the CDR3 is TGTGCCAGCAGGGCGGGAGCGGGGGAAGGATCCTGCGAGCAGTACTCC.

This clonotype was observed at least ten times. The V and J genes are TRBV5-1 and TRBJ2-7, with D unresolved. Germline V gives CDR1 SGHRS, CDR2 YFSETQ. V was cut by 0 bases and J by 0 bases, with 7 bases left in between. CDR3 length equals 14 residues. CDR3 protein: CASSLDTLSYEQYF. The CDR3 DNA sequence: TGCGCCAGCAGCTTGGATACCCTCTCCTACGAGCAGTACTTC. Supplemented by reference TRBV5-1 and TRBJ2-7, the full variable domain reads KAGVTQTPRYLIKTRGQQVTLSCSPISGHRSVSWYQQTPGQGLQFLFEYFSETQRNKGNFPGRFSGRQFSNSRSEMNVSTLELGDSALYLCASSLDTLSYEQYFGPGTRLTVT.

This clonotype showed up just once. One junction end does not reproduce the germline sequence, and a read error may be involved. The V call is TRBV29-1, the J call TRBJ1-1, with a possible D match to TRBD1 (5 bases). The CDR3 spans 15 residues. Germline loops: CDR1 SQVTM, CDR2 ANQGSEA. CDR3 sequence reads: CSGALGWGMNSEAFF. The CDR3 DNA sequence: TGCAGCGGTGCCTTAGGGTGGGGCATGAACAGTGAAGCTTTCTTT.

CDR3 nucleotide sequence: TGTGCCAGCAGTGAAGGGGCCGGTGGGGGTAACATGTATGAGCAGTACTTC. Its translation is CASSEGAGGGNMYEQYF. The rearrangement links TRBV6-1 to TRBJ2-7; D tentatively fits TRBD1 or TRBD2 (5 bases each). The germline gives CDR1 MNHNS, CDR2 SASEGT. This CDR3 comprises 17 residues. Deletions cut 1 base from V and 7 bases from J, with 23 bases between.

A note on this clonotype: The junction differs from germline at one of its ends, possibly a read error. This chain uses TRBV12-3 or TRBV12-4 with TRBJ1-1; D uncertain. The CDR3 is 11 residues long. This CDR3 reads CASGPGTEVFF. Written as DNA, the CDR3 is TGTGCCAGCGGCCCGGGCACTGAAGTTTTCTTT.

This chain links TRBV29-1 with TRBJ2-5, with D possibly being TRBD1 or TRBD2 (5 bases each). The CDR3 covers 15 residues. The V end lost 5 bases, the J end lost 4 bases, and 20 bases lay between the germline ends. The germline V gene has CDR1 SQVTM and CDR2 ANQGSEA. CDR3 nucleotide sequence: TGCAGCGTTAAAGCGGACAAGGGGCGAACAGAGACCCAGTACTTC. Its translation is CSVKADKGRTETQYF. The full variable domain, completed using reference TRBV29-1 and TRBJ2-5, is SAVISQKPSRDICQRGTSLTIQCQVDSQVTMMFWYRQQPGQSLTLIATANQGSEATYESGFVIDKFPISRPNLTFSTLTVSNMSPEDSSIYLCSVKADKGRTETQYFGPGTRLLVL.

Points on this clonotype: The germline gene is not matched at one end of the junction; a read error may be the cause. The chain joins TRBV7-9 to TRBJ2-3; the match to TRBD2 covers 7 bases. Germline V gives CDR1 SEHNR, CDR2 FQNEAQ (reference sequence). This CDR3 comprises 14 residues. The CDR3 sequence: CTSSLAGNTDTQYF. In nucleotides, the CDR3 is TGTACCAGCAGCTTAGCGGGCAACACAGATACGCAGTATTTT.

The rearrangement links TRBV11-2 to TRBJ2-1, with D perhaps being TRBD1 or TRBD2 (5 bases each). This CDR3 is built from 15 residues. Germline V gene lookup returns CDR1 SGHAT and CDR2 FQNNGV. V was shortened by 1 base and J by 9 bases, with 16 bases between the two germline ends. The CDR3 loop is CASSLARGLMSEQFF. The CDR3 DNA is TGTGCCAGCAGCTTAGCTCGGGGCCTGATGAGTGAGCAGTTCTTC.

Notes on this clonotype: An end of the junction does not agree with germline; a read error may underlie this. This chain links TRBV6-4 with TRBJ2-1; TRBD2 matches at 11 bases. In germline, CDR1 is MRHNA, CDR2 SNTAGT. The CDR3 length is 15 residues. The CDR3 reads CASSDSGGAYNEQLF. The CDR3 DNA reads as TGTGCCAGCAGTGATAGCGGGGGGGCCTACAATGAGCAGCTTTTC.

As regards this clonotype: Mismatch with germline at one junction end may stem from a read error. The CDR3 nucleotides are TGTGCCAGCGGTGGCGGACACGTAAACTACGAGCAATACTTC. Its translation: CASGGGHVNYEQYF. The chain recombines TRBV25-1 with TRBJ2-7, with D maybe TRBD1 (5 bases). The CDR3 is made up of 14 amino acids. CDR1 and CDR2 (germline): MGHDK, SYGVNS.

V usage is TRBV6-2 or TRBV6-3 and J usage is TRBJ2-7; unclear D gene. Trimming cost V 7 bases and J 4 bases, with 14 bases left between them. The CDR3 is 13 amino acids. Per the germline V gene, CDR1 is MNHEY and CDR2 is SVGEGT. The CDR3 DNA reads TGTGCCAGCAATTATGAGGTTCCGTACGAGCAGTACTTC. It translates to CASNYEVPYEQYF.

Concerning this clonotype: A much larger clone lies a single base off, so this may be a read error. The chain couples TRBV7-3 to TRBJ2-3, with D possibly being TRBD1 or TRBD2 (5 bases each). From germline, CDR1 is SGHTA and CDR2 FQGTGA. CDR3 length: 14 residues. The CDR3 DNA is TGTGCCAGCTGCTTAATGGGGGGCACAGATACGCAGTATTTT. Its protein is CASCLMGGTDTQYF.

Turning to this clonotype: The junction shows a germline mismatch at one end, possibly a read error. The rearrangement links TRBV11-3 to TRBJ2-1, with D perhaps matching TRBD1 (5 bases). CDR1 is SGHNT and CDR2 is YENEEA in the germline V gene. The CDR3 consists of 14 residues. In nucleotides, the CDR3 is TGCGCCAGCAGCTTAGGGGTCGGCAGCAATGAGCAGTTCTTC. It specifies CASSLGVGSNEQFF.

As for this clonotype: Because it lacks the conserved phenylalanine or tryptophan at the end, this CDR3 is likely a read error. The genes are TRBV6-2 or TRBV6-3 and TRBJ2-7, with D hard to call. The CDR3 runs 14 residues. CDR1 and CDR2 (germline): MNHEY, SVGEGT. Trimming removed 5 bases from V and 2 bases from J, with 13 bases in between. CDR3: CASSLWVGPYEQYL. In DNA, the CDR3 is TGTGCCAGCAGTCTCTGGGTGGGTCCCTACGAGCAGTACTTA.

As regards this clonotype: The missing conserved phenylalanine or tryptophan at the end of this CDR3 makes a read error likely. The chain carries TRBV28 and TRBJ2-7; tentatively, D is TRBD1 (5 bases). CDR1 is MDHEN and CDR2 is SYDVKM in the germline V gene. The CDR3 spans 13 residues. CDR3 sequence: CASSYWGFYEQYL. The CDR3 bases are TGTGCTAGCAGTTACTGGGGCTTCTACGAGCAGTACTTA.